The next 28 T cell receptor beta chains were all read from a single sample in a study of beta chain features in type 1 diabetes. The study, taken as a whole, reports: Moderately but significantly shorter TCRB CDR3s were found in Type 1 diabetes patients in all four CD4+ subsets.

These receptors lack a known antigen. The entirety of the isolated RNA underwent reverse transcription, so expressed TCRB transcripts were sequenced. TCRdb keeps only in-frame clones here, not all; method: immunoSEQ multiplex PCR. The sample carries tens of thousands of clones, just under 65% recorded once. Sequenced input: stem cell memory CD4+ T cells from blood. The receptors were sampled from a woman aged 25 to 39 with type 1 diabetes.

As for this clone: At the DNA level, this CDR3 is encoded by other sequences in the same sample as well. J is TRBJ2-1 and V is TRBV4-1; 10 bases align to TRBD2. CDR3 length: 14 residues. Germline CDR1 MGHRA, CDR2 YSYEKL. With 1 base clipped from V and 8 bases from J, the junction kept 2 bases outside the gene matches. This CDR3 is CASSQGLAGDEQFF. The CDR3 DNA sequence: TGCGCCAGCAGCCAAGGTCTAGCGGGAGATGAGCAGTTCTTC.

V gene TRBV9 combines with J gene TRBJ2-1, with 10 bases matching TRBD2. The CDR3 runs to 24 residues. Trimming cost V 3 bases and J 1 base; bases outside gene matches: 28. Germline loops: CDR1 SGDLS, CDR2 YYNGEE. The chain's CDR3 is CASSAAPGPSYSSGRPISYNEQFF. As DNA, the CDR3 is TGTGCCAGCAGCGCCGCCCCGGGACCCTCTTACAGTAGCGGGAGGCCCATATCCTACAATGAGCAGTTCTTC.

The chain recombines TRBV6-6 with TRBJ1-2, with D perhaps TRBD1 (6 bases). The CDR3 has 13 residues. The germline V gene has CDR1 MNHNY and CDR2 SVGAGI (reference sequence). Trimming cost V 4 bases and J 4 bases, with 10 bases left between them. In nucleotides, the CDR3 is TGTGCCAGCAGTTCAACAGGGACCTATGGCTACACCTTC. This translates into CASSSTGTYGYTF.

This rearrangement joins TRBV18 to TRBJ1-5; 7 bases fit TRBD1. Trimming removed 2 bases from V and 7 bases from J; junction bases left unmatched: 2. Germline V gene lookup returns CDR1 KGHSH and CDR2 LQKENI. This CDR3 comprises 13 residues. The CDR3 here is CASSPGRGQPQHF. The CDR3 DNA reads as TGTGCCAGCTCACCAGGCAGGGGGCAGCCCCAGCATTTT.

The J gene is TRBJ2-1, the V gene TRBV5-1, with a possible D match to TRBD2 (5 bases). The CDR3 contains 13 residues. Trimming cost V 0 bases and J 14 bases, with 15 bases left between them. CDR1 SGHRS and CDR2 YFSETQ come from the germline V gene. The CDR3 protein is CASSLVAGSQKFF. CDR3 in DNA: TGCGCCAGCAGCTTGGTCGCTGGGAGCCAAAAGTTCTTC.

V and J are TRBV5-1 and TRBJ2-5, with 10 nucleotides matching TRBD2. From germline, CDR1 is SGHRS and CDR2 YFSETQ. The length of the CDR3 is 16 residues. Germline trimming cut 2 bases from V and 5 bases from J; bases unmatched to any gene: 9. CDR3 nucleotides: TGCGCCAGCAGCTTTTCCTCGGGACTAGCGCGGGAGACCCAGTACTTC. Protein sequence: CASSFSSGLARETQYF.

A note on this clone: A junction boundary mismatches the germline segment, possibly from a read error. The chain carries TRBV4-1 and TRBJ1-2; 7 bases agree with TRBD1. CDR3 length: 14 amino acids. CDR1 is MGHRA and CDR2 is YSYEKL in the germline V gene. The CDR3 DNA reads TGCGCCAGCAGCCAAACCGGGACAGTGGTAGGCTGCACCTTC. This sequence encodes CASSQTGTVVGCTF.

Here the CDR3 DNA reads TGTGCCATCAGTGACCGTCAGGGCTACGAGCAGTACTTC. Translated: CAISDRQGYEQYF. V is TRBV10-3 and J is TRBJ2-7, with D maybe TRBD1 (5 bases). The V gene lost 3 bases and the J gene lost 3 bases, with 9 bases spanning the gap. This CDR3 has 13 amino acids. From germline, CDR1 is ENHRY and CDR2 SYGVKD.

V usage is TRBV7-9 and J usage is TRBJ2-1; TRBD2 agrees at 7 bases. The trim removed 6 bases at V and 3 bases at J, leaving 2 bases unmatched. Germline V gene sequence: CDR1 SEHNR, CDR2 FQNEAQ (reference sequence). The CDR3 loop spans 13 amino acids. CDR3 DNA: TGTGCCAGCAGATCTAGCGGCTACAATGAGCAGTTCTTC. This gives the protein CASRSSGYNEQFF.

This clone has just one count. CDR3 protein: CATSIQGGGYEQFF. The CDR3, as DNA: TGTGCCACCAGCATCCAAGGTGGGGGGTATGAGCAGTTCTTC. J is TRBJ2-1 and V is TRBV15, with D possibly being TRBD2 (6 bases). The germline V and J ends were trimmed by 4 bases and 8 bases, with 15 bases remaining between them. From germline, CDR1 is LNHNV and CDR2 YYDKDF (reference sequence). The CDR3 is made up of 14 amino acids.

Points on this clone: An end of the junction does not agree with germline; a read error may underlie this. In nucleotides, the CDR3 is TGTGCTAGCAGCTTAGACCCCGGGACTAGCGGATACAATGAGCAGTTCTTC. It yields the protein CASSLDPGTSGYNEQFF. V gene TRBV7-7 combines with J gene TRBJ2-1, with 11 bases identical to TRBD2. The CDR3 totals 17 residues. Germline V gene lookup returns CDR1 SSHAT and CDR2 FNYEAQ (reference sequence).

The chain uses TRBV15 and TRBJ2-6, with 7 bases that match TRBD2. Germline CDR1 is LNHNV and CDR2 is YYDKDF (reference sequence). J gave up 0 bases and V 0 bases, and 11 bases lay outside the gene matches. This CDR3 is 20 amino acids long. CDR3 sequence (DNA): TGTGCCACCAGCAGAGATTCCCTAGCGGAGGCTCGCTCTGGGGCCAACGTCCTGACTTTC. Translating it yields CATSRDSLAEARSGANVLTF.

The genes are TRBV18 and TRBJ1-2, with D unresolved. The CDR3 spans 14 residues. The ends were cut back, 3 bases at V and 3 bases at J, with 11 bases in the middle. Germline V gives CDR1 KGHSH, CDR2 LQKENI. CDR3 in amino acids: CASSPSRDYYGYTF. In nucleotides, the CDR3 is TGTGCCAGCTCACCGTCTCGGGATTACTATGGCTACACCTTC. Supplemented by reference TRBV18 and TRBJ1-2, the full variable domain reads NAGVMQNPRHLVRRRGQEARLRCSPMKGHSHVYWYRQLPEEGLKFMVYLQKENIIDESGMPKERFSAEFPKEGPSILRIQQVVRGDSAAYFCASSPSRDYYGYTFGSGTRLTVV.

The chain carries TRBV28 and TRBJ2-7; 8 positions agree with TRBD2. Unmatched junction bases numbered 6, after V lost 5 bases and J lost 0 bases. CDR1 is MDHEN, CDR2 SYDVKM, per germline. The length of the CDR3 is 15 residues. CDR3 DNA sequence: TGTGCCAGCAGTCCCGGGGGGGGAGGCTCCTACGAGCAGTACTTC. Translated, it gives CASSPGGGGSYEQYF.

CDR3 sequence: CASTPLASTDTQYF. The DNA of the CDR3 is TGTGCCAGCACCCCACTAGCGAGTACAGATACGCAGTATTTT. This rearrangement joins TRBV28 to TRBJ2-3; 7 bases are shared with TRBD2. V lost 7 bases, J lost 3 bases, and 7 bases stayed unmatched. The CDR3 is made up of 14 amino acids. Germline V gene sequence: CDR1 MDHEN, CDR2 SYDVKM.

The rearrangement links TRBV11-1 to TRBJ1-2; D call uncertain. Germline CDR1 SGHAT, CDR2 FQDESV (reference sequence). The CDR3 spans 14 residues. Trimming removed 1 base from V and 3 bases from J, with 9 bases in between. The CDR3 nucleotides read TGTGCCAGCAGCTTAGGATTACGGGACTATGGCTACACCTTC. Translation: CASSLGLRDYGYTF.

The rearrangement joins TRBV10-3 to TRBJ2-3; 9 nucleotides match TRBD2. This CDR3 contains 16 residues. J lost 6 bases, V lost 0 bases, and 7 bases had no gene match. Germline V gene sequence: CDR1 ENHRY, CDR2 SYGVKD. DNA for the CDR3: TGTGCCATCAGTGAGTCGACCGGCGGGAGGGTGGATACGCAGTATTTT. Its protein is CAISESTGGRVDTQYF.

The chain is built from TRBV5-1 and TRBJ1-1; 7 nucleotides agree with TRBD1. Germline assignment: CDR1 SGHRS and CDR2 YFSETQ. The CDR3 is 14 amino acids. J lost 6 bases, V lost 7 bases, and 12 bases had no gene match. CDR3 DNA sequence: TGCGCCAGCCGAAGGGACACAGGGGAGGCTGAAGCTTTCTTT. It yields the protein CASRRDTGEAEAFF.

The CDR3 bases are TGCGCCAGCAGCCAAGTAGTTAGGGGACTCACCTATGGCTACACCTTC. Translated, it gives CASSQVVRGLTYGYTF. V and J are TRBV4-1 and TRBJ1-2; D possibly corresponds to TRBD1 (5 bases). The CDR3 extends over 16 amino acids. Germline lookup yields CDR1 MGHRA and CDR2 YSYEKL. Trimming left V 1 base short and J 4 bases short, with 16 bases between.

The chain has TRBV7-3 and TRBJ2-3; 8 nucleotides agree with TRBD2. The ends lost 2 bases at V and 2 bases at J; junction bases unmatched: 6. The CDR3 contains 16 residues. CDR1 and CDR2 from the germline V gene are SGHTA and FQGTGA. The CDR3 nucleotides read TGTGCCAGCAGCTTACTACTAGCGGAACTCACAGATACGCAGTATTTT. Residues: CASSLLLAELTDTQYF.

V and J are TRBV6-5 and TRBJ2-2; D is possibly TRBD2 (5 bases). In germline, CDR1 is MNHEY, CDR2 SVGAGI. Trimming took 6 bases from V and 0 from J, leaving 11 bases between them. The CDR3 covers 15 residues. The CDR3 spells CASRTGLSNTGELFF. For the CDR3, the DNA is TGTGCCAGCAGAACTGGACTGTCGAACACCGGGGAGCTGTTTTTT.

This chain links TRBV28 with TRBJ1-2, with a weak D call TRBD1 (5 bases). This CDR3 spans 16 amino acids. Trimming took 4 bases from V and 4 from J, leaving 19 bases between them. In germline, CDR1 is MDHEN, CDR2 SYDVKM. The CDR3 spells CASSSQARQPFYGYTF. CDR3 DNA sequence: TGTGCCAGCAGTTCCCAGGCCCGACAGCCCTTCTATGGCTACACCTTC.

The chain is built from TRBV15 and TRBJ1-1; possibly TRBD1 for D (5 bases). Germline V gene sequence: CDR1 LNHNV, CDR2 YYDKDF (reference sequence). The CDR3 extends over 14 amino acids. Trimming removed 2 bases at V and 0 bases at J, with 7 bases between. The CDR3 DNA follows: TGTGCCACCAGCAGATGGGGCCTGAACACTGAAGCTTTCTTT. Encoded protein: CATSRWGLNTEAFF.

Only a few counts were recorded for this clone. V is TRBV5-1 and J is TRBJ1-5; D is perhaps TRBD1 (5 bases). V gave up 3 bases and J gave up 0 bases, with 16 bases separating them. Germline V gene sequence: CDR1 SGHRS, CDR2 YFSETQ. There are 17 residues in the CDR3. The CDR3 DNA reads TGCGCCAGCAGCTCTGTGACAGAGAACATTAGCAATCAGCCCCAGCATTTT. This translates into CASSSVTENISNQPQHF.

The chain employs TRBV27 and TRBJ2-7; 8 bases are a match to TRBD2. The length of the CDR3 is 15 residues. V shed 5 bases and J 4 bases; nucleotides not matched to a gene: 10. CDR1 and CDR2 (germline): MNHEY, SMNVEV (reference sequence). The CDR3 sequence: CASSVSGRKVYEQYF. In DNA form, the CDR3 reads TGTGCCAGCAGTGTAAGCGGGAGAAAGGTATACGAGCAGTACTTC.

The J gene is TRBJ2-5, the V gene TRBV18; 13 bases are a match to TRBD2. Looked up from germline, CDR1 is KGHSH and CDR2 is LQKENI. With 2 bases clipped from V and 2 bases from J, the junction kept 2 bases outside the gene matches. This CDR3 has 16 amino acids. In nucleotides, the CDR3 is TGTGCCAGCTCACCAGGGACTAGCGGGGAACAAGAGACCCAGTACTTC. Translation gives CASSPGTSGEQETQYF.

There are a few counts of this clone. The rearrangement joins TRBV7-9 to TRBJ2-2; D is unresolved. The CDR3 spans 16 residues. V lost 4 bases and J lost 2, with 14 bases in between. Germline-derived CDR1 and CDR2 are SEHNR and FQNEAQ (reference sequence). Written as DNA, the CDR3 is TGTGCCAGCAGCTCGTCCCCGCTATCTAACACCGGGGAGCTGTTTTTT. This codes for CASSSSPLSNTGELFF.

This chain uses TRBV29-1 with TRBJ2-6; 9 bases line up with TRBD1. Germline V lookup: CDR1 SQVTM, CDR2 ANQGSEA. This CDR3 spans 19 amino acids. The ends lost 5 bases at V and 0 bases at J; junction bases unmatched: 14. This chain's CDR3 is CSVPPLLGQGISGANVLTF. The DNA of the CDR3 is TGCAGCGTTCCTCCCCTTCTGGGACAGGGTATCTCTGGGGCCAACGTCCTGACTTTC. Full variable domain (outside the CDR3, taken from reference TRBV29-1 and TRBJ2-6): SAVISQKPSRDICQRGTSLTIQCQVDSQVTMMFWYRQQPGQSLTLIATANQGSEATYESGFVIDKFPISRPNLTFSTLTVSNMSPEDSSIYLCSVPPLLGQGISGANVLTFGAGSRLTVL.